The clone carrying this TCR beta chain was observed a few times. As yet, its antigen is unknown. TCRdb reanalysed the 5' RACE reads using MiXCR and keeps one entry per CDR3 protein. The table shows 350,000 or so distinct CDR3 sequences, with about 20% occurring only once. This entry comes from a study of T-cell memory formation after mild COVID-19. Study-level background: For the most part, TCR clusters were specific to one donor.

The V and J ends lost 6 bases and 7 bases, in that order; junction bases with no gene match: 3. Germline V gene lookup returns CDR1 MNHNY and CDR2 SVGAGI (reference sequence). The CDR3 totals 12 residues. Study-level points and caveats: Clones contracting across day 15 to 85 had a balanced CD4/CD8 profile; later expanding clones leaned CD4+.

The chain carries TRBV6-6 and TRBJ2-1, with 7 bases aligning to TRBD1. This receptor was taken from a man between 18 and 29 years old who had mild COVID-19 (a few samples of this study predate the infection). Cell type and time point are not known. Input material: PBMCs or a T cell subset sorted from them (not recorded which). For the CDR3, the DNA is TGTGCCAGCAGGTCACAGGGGAATGAGCAGTTCTTC. This translates into CASRSQGNEQFF.